The 5 T cell receptor beta chains presented below share a single source sample, sequenced in a study of CD8+ T cells in alopecia areata. Treatment: oral pan-JAK inhibitor, 5-10 mg twice daily. RNA was isolated and reverse transcribed to cDNA, the sequencing template. Profiling relied on immunoSEQ multiplex PCR, and the TCRdb table lists in-frame clones only, not all of them. The repertoire includes under 350,000 clones, roughly 64% of them detected once, and about 1.7% sits in the top ten. The source material was CD4+ T cells sorted from blood, sampled at week 24, from a patient treated with tofacitinib. These receptor sequences come from a human donor with alopecia areata.

The J gene is TRBJ1-2, the V gene TRBV2, with 7 bases fitting TRBD1. Per the germline V gene, CDR1 is SNHLY and CDR2 is FYNNEI. J gave up 0 bases and V 8 bases, and 6 bases lay outside the gene matches. This CDR3 is 14 amino acids long. The CDR3 DNA reads TGTGCCAGCGAACTGACAGGGACTAACTATGGCTACACCTTC. It specifies CASELTGTNYGYTF. Drawing the rest from reference TRBV2 and TRBJ1-2, the complete variable domain is EPEVTQTPSHQVTQMGQEVILRCVPISNHLYFYWYRQILGQKVEFLVSFYNNEISEKSEIFDDQFSVERPDGSNFTLKIRSTKLEDSAMYFCASELTGTNYGYTFGSGTRLTVV.

This clone was recorded a few times. The chain recombines TRBV29-1 with TRBJ1-1; tentatively, D is TRBD1 (5 bases). Deletions cut 6 bases from V and 0 bases from J, with 11 bases between. The germline gives CDR1 SQVTM, CDR2 ANQGSEA. The CDR3 consists of 13 residues. DNA for the CDR3: TGCAGCGTCCGACAGCAACTGAACACTGAAGCTTTCTTT. It codes for CSVRQQLNTEAFF.

The rearrangement uses TRBV28 and TRBJ1-6, with D maybe TRBD1 (5 bases). The ends were cut back, 2 bases at V and 4 bases at J, with 9 bases in the middle. This CDR3 has 15 residues. Looked up from germline, CDR1 is MDHEN and CDR2 is SYDVKM. CDR3 nucleotides: TGTGCCAGCAGTTTACAGGGCAGATATAATTCACCCCTCCACTTT. This sequence encodes CASSLQGRYNSPLHF. Full variable domain (outside the CDR3, taken from reference TRBV28 and TRBJ1-6): DVKVTQSSRYLVKRTGEKVFLECVQDMDHENMFWYRQDPGLGLRLIYFSYDVKMKEKGDIPEGYSVSREKKERFSLILESASTNQTSMYLCASSLQGRYNSPLHFGNGTRLTVT.

Only a few counts were recorded for this clone. The chain recombines TRBV4-3 with TRBJ1-1; D is unresolved. In germline, CDR1 is LGHNA, CDR2 YSLEER. The CDR3 contains 15 residues. The V gene lost 0 bases and the J gene lost 1 base, with 9 bases spanning the gap. CDR3 in DNA: TGCGCCAGCAGCCAAGAGTTGCAGTCGAACACTGAAGCTTTCTTT. It encodes CASSQELQSNTEAFF.

The rearrangement uses TRBV18 and TRBJ2-5; no reliable D call. The CDR3 spans 13 residues. Germline V lookup: CDR1 KGHSH, CDR2 LQKENI. Trimming shortened V by 2 bases and J by 5 bases, and 9 bases separated the two germline ends. CDR3 DNA: TGTGCCAGCTCACCAAGTGTCACGGAGACCCAGTACTTC. Amino acid sequence: CASSPSVTETQYF. The entire variable domain, with the rest obtained from reference TRBV18 and TRBJ2-5, is as follows: NAGVMQNPRHLVRRRGQEARLRCSPMKGHSHVYWYRQLPEEGLKFMVYLQKENIIDESGMPKERFSAEFPKEGPSILRIQQVVRGDSAAYFCASSPSVTETQYFGPGTRLLVL.